This T cell receptor beta chain was profiled in a study of early stage breast cancer tumors. Study-wide results and caveats: Enriched TCRB sequences shared across patients were mostly commonly generated sequences. Compared with adjacent normal breast tissue, tumors showed roughly 2.4-fold greater T cell density and higher clonality.

Some clones are missing from TCRdb's copy, which holds only in-frame ones; the method was immunoSEQ multiplex PCR. The sample has about 24,000 clones, about 67% seen once. Roughly 19-50 mg of tissue was diced for each tumor. In the case of this clone: Its target is unknown.

The clonotype was recovered from a person in their sixties with breast cancer. The specimen sequenced was breast tumor tissue.

The CDR3 reads CASTPGYPPSYEQYF. CDR3 in DNA: TGTGCCAGTACCCCGGGATACCCTCCTTCCTACGAGCAGTACTTC. The V call is TRBV19, the J call TRBJ2-7; D possibly corresponds to TRBD2 (5 bases). The germline V gene has CDR1 LNHDA and CDR2 SQIVND (reference sequence). V shed 7 bases and J shed 1 base, with 17 bases lying between them. The length of the CDR3 is 15 residues.